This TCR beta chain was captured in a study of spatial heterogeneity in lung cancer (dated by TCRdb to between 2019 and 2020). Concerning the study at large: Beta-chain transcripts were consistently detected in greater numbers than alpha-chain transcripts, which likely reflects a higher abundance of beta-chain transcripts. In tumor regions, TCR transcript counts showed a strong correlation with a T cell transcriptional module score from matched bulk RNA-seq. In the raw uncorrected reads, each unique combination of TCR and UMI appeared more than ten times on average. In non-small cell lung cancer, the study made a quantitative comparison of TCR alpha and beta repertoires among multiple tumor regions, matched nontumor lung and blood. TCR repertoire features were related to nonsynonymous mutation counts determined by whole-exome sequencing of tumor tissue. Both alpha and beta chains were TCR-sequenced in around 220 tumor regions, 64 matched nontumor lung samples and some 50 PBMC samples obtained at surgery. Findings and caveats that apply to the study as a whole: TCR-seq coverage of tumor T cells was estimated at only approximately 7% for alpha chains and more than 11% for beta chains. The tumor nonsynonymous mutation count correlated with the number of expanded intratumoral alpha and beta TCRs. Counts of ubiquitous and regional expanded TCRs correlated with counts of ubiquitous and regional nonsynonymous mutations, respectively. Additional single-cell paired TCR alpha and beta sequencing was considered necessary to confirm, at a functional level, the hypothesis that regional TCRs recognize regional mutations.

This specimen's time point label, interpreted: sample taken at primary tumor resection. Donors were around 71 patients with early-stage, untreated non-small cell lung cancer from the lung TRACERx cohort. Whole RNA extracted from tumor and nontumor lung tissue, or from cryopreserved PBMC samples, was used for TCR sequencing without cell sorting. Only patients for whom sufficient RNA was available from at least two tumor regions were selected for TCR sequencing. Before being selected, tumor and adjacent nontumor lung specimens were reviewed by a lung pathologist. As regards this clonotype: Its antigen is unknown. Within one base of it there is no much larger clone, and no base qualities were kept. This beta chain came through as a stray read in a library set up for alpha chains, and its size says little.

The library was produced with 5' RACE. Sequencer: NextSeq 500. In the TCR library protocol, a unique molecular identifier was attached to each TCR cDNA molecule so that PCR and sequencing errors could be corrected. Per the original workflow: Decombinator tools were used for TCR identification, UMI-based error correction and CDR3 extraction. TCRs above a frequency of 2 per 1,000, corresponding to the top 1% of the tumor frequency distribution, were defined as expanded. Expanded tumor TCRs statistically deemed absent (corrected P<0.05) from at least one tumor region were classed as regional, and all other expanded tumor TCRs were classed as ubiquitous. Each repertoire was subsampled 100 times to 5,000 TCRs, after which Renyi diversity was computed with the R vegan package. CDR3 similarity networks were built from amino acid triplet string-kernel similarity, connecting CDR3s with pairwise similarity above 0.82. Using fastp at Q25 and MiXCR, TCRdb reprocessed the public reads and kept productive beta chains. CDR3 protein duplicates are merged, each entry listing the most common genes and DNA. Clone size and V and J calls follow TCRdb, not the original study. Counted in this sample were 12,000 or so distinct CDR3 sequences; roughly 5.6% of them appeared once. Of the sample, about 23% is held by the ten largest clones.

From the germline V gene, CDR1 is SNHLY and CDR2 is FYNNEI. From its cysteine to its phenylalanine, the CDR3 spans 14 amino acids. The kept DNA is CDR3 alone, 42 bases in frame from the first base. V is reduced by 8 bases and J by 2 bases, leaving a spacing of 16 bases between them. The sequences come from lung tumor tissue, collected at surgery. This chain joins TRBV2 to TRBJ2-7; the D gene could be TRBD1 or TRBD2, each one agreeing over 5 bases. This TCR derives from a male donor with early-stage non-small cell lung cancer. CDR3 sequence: CASLLGELTYEQYF. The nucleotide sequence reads TGTGCCAGCCTTCTGGGGGAGCTGACCTACGAGCAGTACTTC. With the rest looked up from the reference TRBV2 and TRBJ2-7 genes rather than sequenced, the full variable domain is EPEVTQTPSHQVTQMGQEVILRCVPISNHLYFYWYRQILGQKVEFLVSFYNNEISEKSEIFDDQFSVERPDGSNFTLKIRSTKLEDSAMYFCASLLGELTYEQYFGPGTRLTVT.